This T cell receptor beta chain was found in a study of cytomegalovirus exposure and HLA in healthy donors. General study results and limits: DRB1 showed the most TCR associations and HLA-C the fewest in a later analysis, as rates varied by HLA locus.

The primer mix had 60 Vbeta and 13 Jbeta primers. Some clones are missing from TCRdb's copy, which holds only in-frame ones; the method was immunoSEQ multiplex PCR. The repertoire holds some 180,000 clones, with nearly 80% as singletons. The CDR3 contains 13 residues. Germline CDR1 LNHDA, CDR2 SQIVND (reference sequence). Trimming removed 6 bases at V and 3 bases at J, with 12 bases between. As to this clone: Its antigen remains unknown.

This sequence originates from a female donor in good health and CMV-seronegative. This rearrangement joins TRBV19 to TRBJ2-7; tentative D call: TRBD2 (5 bases). The sequencing input was PBMCs. CDR3 bases: TGTGCCAGTAGATCCGGGATCGACTACGAGCAGTACTTC. Its translation is CASRSGIDYEQYF.